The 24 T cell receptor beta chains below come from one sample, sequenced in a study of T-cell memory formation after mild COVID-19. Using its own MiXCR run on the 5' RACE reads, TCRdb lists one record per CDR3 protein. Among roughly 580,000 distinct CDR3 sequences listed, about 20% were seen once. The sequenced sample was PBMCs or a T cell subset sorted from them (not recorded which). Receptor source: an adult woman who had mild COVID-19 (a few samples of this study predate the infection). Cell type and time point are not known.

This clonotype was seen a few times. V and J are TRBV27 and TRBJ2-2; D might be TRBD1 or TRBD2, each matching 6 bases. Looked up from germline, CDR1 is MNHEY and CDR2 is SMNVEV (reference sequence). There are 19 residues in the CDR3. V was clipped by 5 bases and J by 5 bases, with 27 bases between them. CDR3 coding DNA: TGTGCCAGCAGTCTTAGGGGGGCCCCGGGGGCTGGGGGTACCGGGGAGCTGTTTTTT. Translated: CASSLRGAPGAGGTGELFF.

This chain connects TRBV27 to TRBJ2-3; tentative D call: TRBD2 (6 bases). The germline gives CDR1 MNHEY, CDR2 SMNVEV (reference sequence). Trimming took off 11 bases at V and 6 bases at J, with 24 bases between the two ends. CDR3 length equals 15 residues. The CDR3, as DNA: TGTGCCTGCGCCTTGGGGGGTAGCGTTGGGGATACGCAGTATTTT. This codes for CACALGGSVGDTQYF.

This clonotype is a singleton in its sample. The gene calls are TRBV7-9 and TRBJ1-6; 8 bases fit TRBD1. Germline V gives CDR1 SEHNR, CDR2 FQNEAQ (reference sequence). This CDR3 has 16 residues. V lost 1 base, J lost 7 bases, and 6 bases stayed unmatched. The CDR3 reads CASSLEGRGRNSPLHF. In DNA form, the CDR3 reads TGTGCCAGCAGCTTAGAGGGCAGGGGGCGGAATTCACCCCTCCACTTT.

The DNA of the CDR3 is TGTGCCACCAGCAGGGACTCTATGACCGGCGGGTATCAGCCCCAGCATTTT. Its translation: CATSRDSMTGGYQPQHF. This chain joins TRBV15 and TRBJ1-5; no clear D. The germline V gene has CDR1 LNHNV and CDR2 YYDKDF (reference sequence). This CDR3 spans 17 amino acids. Between the trimmed V and J ends, which lost 3 bases and 5 bases, there was a span of 20 bases.

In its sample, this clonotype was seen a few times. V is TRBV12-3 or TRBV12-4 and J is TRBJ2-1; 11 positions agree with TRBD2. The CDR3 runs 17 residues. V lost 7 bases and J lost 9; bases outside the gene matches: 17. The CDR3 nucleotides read TGTGCCAGCAATACCCCCCTCCATAGCGGGAGGGCAAGTGAGCAGTTCTTC. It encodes CASNTPLHSGRASEQFF.

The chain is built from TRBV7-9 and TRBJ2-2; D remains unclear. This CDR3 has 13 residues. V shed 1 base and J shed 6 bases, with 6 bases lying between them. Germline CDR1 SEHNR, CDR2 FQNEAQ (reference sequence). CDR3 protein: CASSLDGPGELFF. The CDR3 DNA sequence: TGTGCCAGCAGCTTAGATGGCCCCGGGGAGCTGTTTTTT.

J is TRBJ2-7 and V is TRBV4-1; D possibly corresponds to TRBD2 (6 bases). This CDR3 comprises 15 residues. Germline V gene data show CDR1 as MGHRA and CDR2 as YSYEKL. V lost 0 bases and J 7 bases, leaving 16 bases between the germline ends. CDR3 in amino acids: CASSQDWEDKGEQYF. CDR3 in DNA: TGCGCCAGCAGCCAAGATTGGGAGGACAAGGGGGAGCAGTACTTC.

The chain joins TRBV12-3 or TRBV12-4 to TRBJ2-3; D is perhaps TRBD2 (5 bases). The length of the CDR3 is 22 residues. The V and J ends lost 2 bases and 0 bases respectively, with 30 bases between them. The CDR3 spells CASSLSRLGLIRLAGSTDTQYF. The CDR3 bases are TGTGCCAGCAGTTTATCGCGGCTCGGGTTGATACGCCTAGCTGGGAGCACAGATACGCAGTATTTT.

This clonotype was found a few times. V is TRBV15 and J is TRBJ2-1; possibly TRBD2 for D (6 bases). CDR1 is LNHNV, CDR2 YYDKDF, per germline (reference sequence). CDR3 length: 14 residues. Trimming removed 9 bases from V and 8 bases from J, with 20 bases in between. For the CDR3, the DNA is TGTGCCACAGTTCCGGGACTTACCGCCCATGAGCAGTTCTTC. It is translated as CATVPGLTAHEQFF.

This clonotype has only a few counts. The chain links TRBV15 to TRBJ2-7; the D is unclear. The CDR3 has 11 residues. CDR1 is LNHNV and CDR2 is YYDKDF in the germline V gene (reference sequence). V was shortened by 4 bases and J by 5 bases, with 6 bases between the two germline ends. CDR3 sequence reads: CATSKSNEQYF. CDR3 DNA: TGTGCCACCAGCAAATCGAACGAGCAGTACTTC. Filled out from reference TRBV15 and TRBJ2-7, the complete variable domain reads DAMVIQNPRYQVTQFGKPVTLSCSQTLNHNVMYWYQQKSSQAPKLLFHYYDKDFNNEADTPDNFQSRRPNTSFCFLDIRSPGLGDTAMYLCATSKSNEQYFGPGTRLTVT.

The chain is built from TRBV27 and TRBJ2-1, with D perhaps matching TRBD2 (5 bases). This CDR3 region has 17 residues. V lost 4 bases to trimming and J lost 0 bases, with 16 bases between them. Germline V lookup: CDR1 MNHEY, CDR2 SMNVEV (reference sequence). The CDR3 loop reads CASSSLVARGSYNEQFF. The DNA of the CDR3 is TGTGCCAGCAGTTCCCTCGTGGCCCGGGGCTCCTACAATGAGCAGTTCTTC.

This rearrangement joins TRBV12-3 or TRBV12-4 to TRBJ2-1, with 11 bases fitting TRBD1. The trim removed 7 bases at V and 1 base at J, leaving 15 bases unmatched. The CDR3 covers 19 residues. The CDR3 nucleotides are TGTGCCAGCACCCACTTCCGGGACAGGGGGTGGGGGTCCTACAATGAGCAGTTCTTC. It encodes CASTHFRDRGWGSYNEQFF.

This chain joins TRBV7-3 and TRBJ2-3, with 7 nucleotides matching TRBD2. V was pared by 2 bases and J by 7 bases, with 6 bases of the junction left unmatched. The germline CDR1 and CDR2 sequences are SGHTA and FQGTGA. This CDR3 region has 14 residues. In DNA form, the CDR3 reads TGTGCCAGCAGCTTACGAGCTAGCGGAAATACGCAGTATTTT. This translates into CASSLRASGNTQYF.

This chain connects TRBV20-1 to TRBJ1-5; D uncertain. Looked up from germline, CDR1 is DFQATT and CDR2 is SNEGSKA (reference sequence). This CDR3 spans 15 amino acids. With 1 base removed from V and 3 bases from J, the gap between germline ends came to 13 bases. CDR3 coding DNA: TGCAGTGCTAGAGGGTCCGGAGGAGACAATCAGCCCCAGCATTTT. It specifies CSARGSGGDNQPQHF.

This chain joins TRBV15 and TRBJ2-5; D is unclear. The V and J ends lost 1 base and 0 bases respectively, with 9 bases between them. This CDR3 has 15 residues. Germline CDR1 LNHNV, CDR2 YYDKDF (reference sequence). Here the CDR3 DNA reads TGTGCCACCAGCAGAGCATCCTCGTACCAAGAGACCCAGTACTTC. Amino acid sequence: CATSRASSYQETQYF.

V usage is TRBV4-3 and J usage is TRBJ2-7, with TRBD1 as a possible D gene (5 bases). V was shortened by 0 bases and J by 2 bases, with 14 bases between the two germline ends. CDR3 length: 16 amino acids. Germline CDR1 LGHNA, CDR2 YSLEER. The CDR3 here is CASSQDRGWTAYEQYF. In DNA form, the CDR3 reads TGCGCCAGCAGCCAAGATAGGGGCTGGACCGCCTACGAGCAGTACTTC.

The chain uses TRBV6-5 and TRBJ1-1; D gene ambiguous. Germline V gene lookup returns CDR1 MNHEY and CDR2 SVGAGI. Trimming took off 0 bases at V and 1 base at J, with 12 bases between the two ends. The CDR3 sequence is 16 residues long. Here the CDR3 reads CASSYSGLQSNTEAFF. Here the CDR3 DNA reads TGTGCCAGCAGTTACTCCGGATTGCAGTCGAACACTGAAGCTTTCTTT.

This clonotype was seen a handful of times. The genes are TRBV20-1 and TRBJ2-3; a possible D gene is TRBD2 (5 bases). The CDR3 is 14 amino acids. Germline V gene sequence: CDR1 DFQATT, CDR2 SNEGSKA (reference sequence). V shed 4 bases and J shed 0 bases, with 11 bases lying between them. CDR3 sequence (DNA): TGCAGTGCTATCTTAACGGGGAGCACAGATACGCAGTATTTT. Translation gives CSAILTGSTDTQYF.

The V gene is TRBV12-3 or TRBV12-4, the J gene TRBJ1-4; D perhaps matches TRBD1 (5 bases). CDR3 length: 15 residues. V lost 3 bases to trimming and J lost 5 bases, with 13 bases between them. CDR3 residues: CASSFRQGSNEKLFF. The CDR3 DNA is TGTGCCAGCAGTTTCCGTCAGGGATCAAATGAAAAACTGTTTTTT.

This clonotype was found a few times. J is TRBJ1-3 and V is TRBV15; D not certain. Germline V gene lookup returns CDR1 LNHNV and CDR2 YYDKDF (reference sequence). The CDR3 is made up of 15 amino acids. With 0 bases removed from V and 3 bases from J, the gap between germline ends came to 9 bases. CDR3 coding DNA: TGTGCCACCAGCAGAGATTACGGGAATGGAAACACCATATATTTT. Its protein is CATSRDYGNGNTIYF.

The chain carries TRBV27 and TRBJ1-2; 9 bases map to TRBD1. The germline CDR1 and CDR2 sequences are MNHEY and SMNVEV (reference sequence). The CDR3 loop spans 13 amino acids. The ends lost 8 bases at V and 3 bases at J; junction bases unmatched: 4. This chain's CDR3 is CASRDRGDYGYTF. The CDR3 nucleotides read TGTGCCAGCCGTGACAGGGGGGACTATGGCTACACCTTC.

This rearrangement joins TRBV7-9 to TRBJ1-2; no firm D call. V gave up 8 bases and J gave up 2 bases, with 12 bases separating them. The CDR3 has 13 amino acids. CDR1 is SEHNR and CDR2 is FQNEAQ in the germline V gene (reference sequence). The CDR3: CASSQASNYGYTF. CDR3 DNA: TGTGCCAGCTCCCAAGCTTCGAACTATGGCTACACCTTC.

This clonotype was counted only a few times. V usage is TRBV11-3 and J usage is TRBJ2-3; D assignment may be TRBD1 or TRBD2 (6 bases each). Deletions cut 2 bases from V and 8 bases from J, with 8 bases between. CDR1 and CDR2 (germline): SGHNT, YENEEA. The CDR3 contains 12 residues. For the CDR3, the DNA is TGTGCCAGCAGCTTATCGGGGGCTACGCAGTATTTT. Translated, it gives CASSLSGATQYF.

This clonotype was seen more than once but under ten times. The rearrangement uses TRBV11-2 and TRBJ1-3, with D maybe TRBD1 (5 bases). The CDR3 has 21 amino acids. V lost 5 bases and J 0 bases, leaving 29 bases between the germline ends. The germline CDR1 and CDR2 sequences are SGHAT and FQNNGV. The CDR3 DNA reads TGTGCCAGCAGCATTTTTATAGCGCTTGGACCCGTCGGGACCTCTGGAAACACCATATATTTT. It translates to CASSIFIALGPVGTSGNTIYF.